The 28 T cell receptor beta chains listed next were all sequenced from one sample in a study of T cell repertoires in cytomegalovirus infection. MiXCR was run by TCRdb on the reads, yielding one entry per CDR3 protein. The data contain a few hundred thousand distinct CDR3 sequences, over 15% of them singletons. The sequencing input was CD8+ T cells from PBMCs. The receptor set was obtained from a human donor in good health (CMV status not recorded). Some clones in this sample may be carry-over from other donors' samples.

The sample holds a few counts of this clonotype. The chain is built from TRBV9 and TRBJ1-1; D is unresolved. Trimming took off 3 bases at V and 2 bases at J, with 14 bases between the two ends. In germline, CDR1 is SGDLS, CDR2 YYNGEE. The CDR3 extends over 15 amino acids. The CDR3 protein is CASSETGKINTEAFF. The CDR3 DNA reads as TGTGCCAGCAGCGAGACGGGAAAAATCAACACTGAAGCTTTCTTT.

This clonotype was counted many times. V is TRBV7-9 and J is TRBJ2-7; 7 bases line up with TRBD1. The CDR3 is 16 residues long. V was pared by 4 bases and J by 2 bases, with 11 bases of the junction left unmatched. CDR1 and CDR2 from the germline V gene are SEHNR and FQNEAQ (reference sequence). CDR3 DNA: TGTGCCAGCAGCTCCAAGACAGGGTGGGACGCCTACGAGCAGTACTTC. Its translation: CASSSKTGWDAYEQYF.

V and J are TRBV20-1 and TRBJ1-5; D gene unclear. V dropped 0 bases and J dropped 7 bases, with 22 bases sitting between them. CDR3 size: 17 residues. Germline V lookup: CDR1 DFQATT, CDR2 SNEGSKA (reference sequence). The CDR3 loop is CSARENTRRGWGQPQHF. The CDR3 DNA is TGCAGTGCTAGAGAAAACACTAGACGCGGTTGGGGACAGCCCCAGCATTTT.

The CDR3 reads CASKWSGGHHNEQFF. CDR3 nucleotides: TGTGCCAGTAAATGGTCAGGGGGTCATCACAATGAGCAGTTCTTC. This rearrangement joins TRBV19 to TRBJ2-1; TRBD1 agrees at 7 bases. V gave up 7 bases and J gave up 5 bases; unmatched junction bases: 11. The germline V gene has CDR1 LNHDA and CDR2 SQIVND (reference sequence). This CDR3 comprises 15 residues. Drawing the rest from reference TRBV19 and TRBJ2-1, the complete variable domain is DGGITQSPKYLFRKEGQNVTLSCEQNLNHDAMYWYRQDPGQGLRLIYYSQIVNDFQKGDIAEGYSVSREKKESFPLTVTSAQKNPTAFYLCASKWSGGHHNEQFFGPGTRLTVL.

This clonotype was found a few times. This chain joins TRBV2 and TRBJ2-7; possibly TRBD1 for D (6 bases). The CDR3 extends over 16 amino acids. Looked up from germline, CDR1 is SNHLY and CDR2 is FYNNEI. Trimming left V 6 bases short and J 3 bases short, with 21 bases between. CDR3 nucleotides: TGTGCCAGCAGGGACCTTGAGGGACAAAATTTCTACGAGCAGTACTTC. Residues: CASRDLEGQNFYEQYF.

This clonotype came up a few times. This chain uses TRBV6-1 with TRBJ2-7, with TRBD1 matching 11 bases. Germline V gene lookup returns CDR1 MNHNS and CDR2 SASEGT. This CDR3 is built from 14 residues. Trimming cost V 4 bases and J 3 bases; bases outside gene matches: 2. CDR3 sequence: CASSGGTGGYEQYF. CDR3 DNA sequence: TGTGCCAGCAGTGGAGGGACAGGGGGCTACGAGCAGTACTTC.

This clonotype has ten or more counts. The CDR3 protein is CASSLALPATNEKLFF. In nucleotides, the CDR3 is TGTGCCAGCAGCTTAGCGCTTCCTGCAACTAATGAAAAACTGTTTTTT. The V gene is TRBV7-8, the J gene TRBJ1-4; D not resolved. V was clipped by 0 bases and J by 0 bases, with 8 bases between them. From germline, CDR1 is SGHVS and CDR2 FQNEAQ. The CDR3 has 16 residues.

The CDR3 protein is CSATGTDFGGSTEAFF. The CDR3 nucleotides read TGCAGTGCAACCGGGACAGACTTCGGGGGGAGCACTGAAGCTTTCTTT. The chain is built from TRBV20-1 and TRBJ1-1; the match to TRBD1 covers 7 bases. The CDR3 is made up of 16 amino acids. Germline V gene data show CDR1 as DFQATT and CDR2 as SNEGSKA (reference sequence). Germline trimming cut 6 bases from V and 4 bases from J; bases unmatched to any gene: 17.

This chain uses TRBV6-2 or TRBV6-3 with TRBJ1-2; D is uncertain. CDR3 length: 13 residues. The V end was cut by 7 bases, the J end by 4 bases, with 13 bases between. Germline CDR1 is MNHEY and CDR2 is SVGEGT. This CDR3 is CASIRSLGYGYTF. As DNA, the CDR3 is TGTGCCAGCATCAGATCTCTGGGCTATGGCTACACCTTC.

J is TRBJ2-1 and V is TRBV6-1; D possibly corresponds to TRBD2 (5 bases). The CDR3 totals 12 residues. With 2 bases removed from V and 6 bases from J, the gap between germline ends came to 5 bases. Germline CDR1 MNHNS, CDR2 SASEGT. The CDR3 DNA sequence: TGTGCCAGCAGTGAAACTAGCAATGAGCAGTTCTTC. Amino acids: CASSETSNEQFF.

The chain is built from TRBV27 and TRBJ1-4; D may be TRBD1 (6 bases). Germline CDR1 MNHEY, CDR2 SMNVEV (reference sequence). The CDR3 contains 14 residues. V was shortened by 3 bases and J by 8 bases, with 13 bases between the two germline ends. CDR3 nucleotide sequence: TGTGCCAGCAGTTTCCCAGGGGAAGGCGAAAAACTGTTTTTT. Translated, it gives CASSFPGEGEKLFF.

V usage is TRBV6-2 or TRBV6-3 and J usage is TRBJ1-1; TRBD1 matches 8 bases. Germline-derived CDR1 and CDR2 are MNHEY and SVGEGT. CDR3 size: 16 residues. Unmatched junction bases numbered 14, after V lost 6 bases and J lost 5 bases. The CDR3 spells CASRPLADRDGTEAFF. CDR3 sequence (DNA): TGTGCCAGCAGACCCCTTGCGGACAGGGACGGGACTGAAGCTTTCTTT.

Only one count was recorded for this clonotype. The chain is built from TRBV6-5 and TRBJ2-7, with TRBD1 identical over 7 bases. The V and J ends lost 2 bases and 4 bases, in that order; junction bases with no gene match: 8. The CDR3 contains 15 residues. Germline loops: CDR1 MNHEY, CDR2 SVGAGI. The CDR3 loop is CASSYTRDRLYEQYF. CDR3 coding DNA: TGTGCCAGCAGTTACACACGGGACAGACTATACGAGCAGTACTTC.

J is TRBJ1-1 and V is TRBV5-1; a possible D gene is TRBD1 (5 bases). With 7 bases removed from V and 4 bases from J, the gap between germline ends came to 23 bases. The CDR3 is 16 amino acids. CDR1 is SGHRS, CDR2 YFSETQ, per germline. CDR3 coding DNA: TGCGCCAGCTTCAAAGGGGATTTAGGGTCAGGCACTGAAGCTTTCTTT. Translating gives CASFKGDLGSGTEAFF.

This clonotype showed up just a few times. This rearrangement joins TRBV4-2 to TRBJ1-1; no reliable D call. Germline V gives CDR1 LGHNA, CDR2 YNFKEQ. V was cut by 1 base and J by 1 base, with 10 bases left in between. There are 15 residues in the CDR3. CDR3 residues: CASSQVEGGNTEAFF. The CDR3 bases are TGTGCCAGCAGCCAAGTGGAGGGAGGGAACACTGAAGCTTTCTTT.

This clonotype has a handful of counts. The chain has TRBV4-3 and TRBJ2-3; the D is unclear. The CDR3 runs to 16 residues. Per germline, CDR1 LGHNA and CDR2 YSLEER. V lost 0 bases and J 4 bases, leaving 14 bases between the germline ends. CDR3 protein: CASSQDLAKGADTQYF. The DNA of the CDR3 is TGCGCCAGCAGCCAAGATTTGGCTAAGGGCGCAGATACGCAGTATTTT.

This clonotype was found many times. The chain employs TRBV12-3 or TRBV12-4 and TRBJ2-2, with a possible D match to TRBD2 (5 bases). Trimming took 6 bases from V and 1 from J, leaving 9 bases between them. The CDR3 loop spans 14 amino acids. In DNA form, the CDR3 reads TGTGCCAGCAGCGTAGCGCTGAACACCGGGGAGCTGTTTTTT. It is translated as CASSVALNTGELFF.

This clonotype was counted at least ten times. The rearrangement uses TRBV4-1 and TRBJ2-4; D possibly matches TRBD1 or TRBD2 (5 bases each). The germline V gene encodes CDR1 MGHRA and CDR2 YSYEKL. The CDR3 has 18 residues. Trimming shortened V by 3 bases and J by 5 bases, and 23 bases separated the two germline ends. The CDR3 reads CASSHIGTYERTENIQYF. CDR3 sequence (DNA): TGCGCCAGCAGCCATATAGGGACGTACGAACGGACGGAAAACATTCAGTACTTC.

V usage is TRBV4-3 and J usage is TRBJ2-1; 12 bases align to TRBD2. Per the germline V gene, CDR1 is LGHNA and CDR2 is YSLEER. The CDR3 spans 18 residues. J was trimmed by 11 bases and V by 0 bases; bases with no gene match: 14. The CDR3 nucleotides are TGCGCCAGCAGCCAAGATCAGGGGCTAGCGGGGGGGCGGAATAAGCAGTTCTTC. It encodes CASSQDQGLAGGRNKQFF.

CDR3 DNA: TGCAGCGTTGAAGTTCGGCTAGCGGGGGGCCTCGGGCAGTACTTC. Translating gives CSVEVRLAGGLGQYF. The chain links TRBV29-1 to TRBJ2-7, with 11 bases that match TRBD2. The CDR3 extends over 15 amino acids. Looked up from germline, CDR1 is SQVTM and CDR2 is ANQGSEA. J lost 9 bases, V lost 1 base, and 11 bases had no gene match.

The chain links TRBV27 to TRBJ1-4; D is ambiguous. The V gene lost 8 bases and the J gene lost 0 bases, with 13 bases spanning the gap. From germline, CDR1 is MNHEY and CDR2 SMNVEV (reference sequence). The CDR3 is 15 residues long. This chain's CDR3 is CASGEPGTTNEKLFF. The CDR3 DNA reads as TGTGCCAGCGGCGAACCGGGGACAACTAATGAAAAACTGTTTTTT. Full variable domain (remainder filled in from reference TRBV27 and TRBJ1-4): EAQVTQNPRYLITVTGKKLTVTCSQNMNHEYMSWYRQDPGLGLRQIYYSMNVEVTDKGDVPEGYKVSRKEKRNFPLILESPSPNQTSLYFCASGEPGTTNEKLFFGSGTQLSVL.

This clonotype was found a few times. This chain joins TRBV4-3 and TRBJ2-7, with 8 positions matching TRBD1. The germline V gene encodes CDR1 LGHNA and CDR2 YSLEER. This CDR3 contains 14 residues. Germline trimming cut 1 base from V and 3 bases from J; bases unmatched to any gene: 2. CDR3 region: CASSQAGQDYEQYF. The CDR3 bases are TGCGCCAGCAGCCAAGCGGGACAGGACTACGAGCAGTACTTC.

The rearrangement joins TRBV6-6 to TRBJ2-5; tentatively, D is TRBD2 (6 bases). The CDR3 is 13 amino acids. Between the trimmed V and J ends, which lost 7 bases and 7 bases, there was a span of 16 bases. CDR1 and CDR2 (germline): MNHNY, SVGAGI (reference sequence). Here the CDR3 DNA reads TGTGCCAGCATCCCGGACCTCGGGGGGACCCAGTACTTC. Its protein is CASIPDLGGTQYF.

This clonotype has at least ten counts. The V call is TRBV7-6, the J call TRBJ1-1; D unresolved. Trimming removed 5 bases at V and 1 base at J, with 8 bases between. The CDR3 is made up of 13 amino acids. Germline V gene sequence: CDR1 SGHVS, CDR2 FNYEAQ. The CDR3 DNA reads as TGTGCCAGCAGCCCAAGGAGGAACACTGAAGCTTTCTTT. Translating gives CASSPRRNTEAFF.

This clonotype was counted a single time. The chain recombines TRBV19 with TRBJ1-1; D perhaps matches TRBD1 (5 bases). The CDR3 loop spans 14 amino acids. V lost 7 bases, J lost 1 base, and 13 bases lay in between. Germline V lookup: CDR1 LNHDA, CDR2 SQIVND (reference sequence). For the CDR3, the DNA is TGTGCCAGTATGACGACAGACGCGAACACTGAAGCTTTCTTT. As protein: CASMTTDANTEAFF.

This rearrangement joins TRBV4-1 to TRBJ2-1; TRBD1 is a possible D gene (6 bases). The CDR3 is made up of 17 amino acids. Germline CDR1 reads MGHRA; CDR2 reads YSYEKL. Deletions cut 5 bases from V and 5 bases from J, with 22 bases between. The CDR3 DNA reads as TGCGCCAGCAGCGACCTCGCTTCCGGGACAAGGAACAATGAGCAGTTCTTC. This encodes CASSDLASGTRNNEQFF.

This clonotype was counted once. The chain links TRBV11-1 to TRBJ2-7; the D gene is possibly TRBD2 (5 bases). The CDR3 loop spans 14 amino acids. V lost 3 bases to trimming and J lost 2 bases, with 11 bases between them. CDR1 is SGHAT and CDR2 is FQDESV in the germline V gene (reference sequence). Here the CDR3 DNA reads TGTGCCAGCAGCTTCCGGGGAAAAACCTACGAGCAGTACTTC. Protein product: CASSFRGKTYEQYF.

In DNA form, the CDR3 reads TGTGCCAGCAGCCATGGACTGGCTAAGAACACCGGGGAGCTGTTTTTT. This gives the protein CASSHGLAKNTGELFF. J is TRBJ2-2 and V is TRBV28, with D maybe TRBD2 (5 bases). V shed 6 bases and J shed 1 base, with 15 bases lying between them. CDR1 is MDHEN and CDR2 is SYDVKM in the germline V gene. The CDR3 has 16 amino acids.